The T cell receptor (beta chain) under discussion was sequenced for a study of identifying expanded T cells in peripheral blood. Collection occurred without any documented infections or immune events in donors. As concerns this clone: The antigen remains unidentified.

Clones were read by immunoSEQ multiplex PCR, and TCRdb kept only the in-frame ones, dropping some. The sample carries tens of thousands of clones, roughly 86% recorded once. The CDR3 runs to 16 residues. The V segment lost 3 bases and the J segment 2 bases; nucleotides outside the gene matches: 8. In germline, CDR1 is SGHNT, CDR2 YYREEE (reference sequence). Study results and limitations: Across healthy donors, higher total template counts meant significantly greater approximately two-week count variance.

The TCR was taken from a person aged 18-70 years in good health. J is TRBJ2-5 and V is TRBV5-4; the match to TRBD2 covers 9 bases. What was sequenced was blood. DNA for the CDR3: TGTGCCAGCAGCTCGGGAGTAGCGGGAGCACAAGAGACCCAGTACTTC. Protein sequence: CASSSGVAGAQETQYF.